One T cell receptor (beta chain) is described in this entry. This entry belongs to a study of shared clonotypes between healthy human individuals. Across the whole study: The plates for each donor numbered three CD4 naive, three CD4 memory, two CD8 naive and one CD8 memory.

This CDR3 region has 12 residues. Germline CDR1 is LNHDA and CDR2 is SQIVND (reference sequence). The germline V and J ends were trimmed by 9 bases and 0 bases, with 7 bases remaining between them. Only in-frame clones appear in the TCRdb table, and some are missing; sequencing was by immunoSEQ multiplex PCR. The data show approximately 1.4 million clones, 95% to 99% seen once. The receptor was derived from a man aged 25-45 years in good health. The material sequenced was naive CD4+ T cells sorted from blood. As to subset: CD45RA+ positively selected. The chain recombines TRBV19 with TRBJ2-3; D is unclear. The chain's CDR3 is CASRRSTDTQYF. The CDR3 nucleotides read TGTGCCAGCCGTAGGAGCACAGATACGCAGTATTTT.